This T cell receptor beta chain came from a study of CD8 T cells in Susac syndrome. Study-level results: It was acknowledged by the study that relatively few individuals were included in its TCR sequencing and HLA analysis.

Worth noting for this clonotype: Its specificity is not known.

Through negative isolation, CD4+ and CD8+ T cells were obtained, while TEMRA cells were enriched using FACS. V was pared by 2 bases and J by 8 bases, with 6 bases of the junction left unmatched. This CDR3 contains 15 residues. Per germline, CDR1 SEHNR and CDR2 FQNEAQ (reference sequence). RNA in amounts of roughly 0.5 to 1 ug was reverse transcribed with random hexamers. An immunoSEQ multiplex PCR amplified TCR beta CDR3 over 54 Vbeta and 13 Jbeta. Each CDR3 protein is one row after TCRdb ran MiXCR on the immunoSEQ multiplex PCR reads. There are fewer than 100,000 distinct CDR3 sequences in the sample; around nine tenths occur only once, and 0.5% lies in the top ten.

This chain links TRBV7-9 with TRBJ2-1, with 10 bases aligning to TRBD2. The clonotype comes from a human donor with multiple sclerosis. The sequencing sample was made of CD8+ T cells from PBMCs. CDR3 in DNA: TGTGCCAGCAGCTTATCGACCAGCGGGGGGGATGAGCAGTTCTTC. Its translation is CASSLSTSGGDEQFF.